This entry describes one T cell receptor (beta chain). This sample stems from a study of blood T cell repertoires in COVID-19. About the research overall: Researchers got acute and convalescent COVID-19 samples from the United States, Italy and Spain. PBMCs, B-cell-depleted T cells, or T cells were the source of the cDNA or gDNA that made up the material.

In the source study's methods: Amplification of reference gene primers provided the estimated nucleated cell counts. Libraries were prepared by immunoSEQ multiplex PCR; TCRdb keeps only in-frame clonotypes and omits some of them. From that table come the V and J calls and clone size; the DNA was used to work out D and trimming. The table lists around 220,000 clones, 70% to 90% of them singletons. The CDR3 covers 15 residues. V lost 4 bases and J lost 7; bases outside the gene matches: 8. The V gene's germline CDR1 is LNHDA and CDR2 SQIVND (reference sequence). Material: peripheral blood. This TCR came from a man between 18 and 29 years old with active or convalescent COVID-19. The chain uses TRBV19 and TRBJ2-4; 9 bases fit TRBD1. The CDR3 nucleotides read TGTGCCAGTAGTACTCGGGACAGGGTAACGAACATTCAGTACTTC. Its protein product is CASSTRDRVTNIQYF.